This T cell receptor (beta chain) was captured by sequencing in a study of T cell repertoires and Cas9 in healthy adults. As for the study in general: Multi-effector potency, cytotoxicity and lineage were assessed in SpCas9-reactive CD4 and CD8 T cells. Study-level results: In vitro, SpCas9-reactive Tregs were reported to curb effector T cell proliferation and function.

As regards this clone: Its antigen is not identified. Its ends do not fully match the called genes, so a read error is possible.

From germline, CDR1 is MNHEY and CDR2 SVGAGI. There are 13 residues in the CDR3. The method was immunoSEQ multiplex PCR; TCRdb's version includes in-frame clones alone and lacks a portion of them. The sample consists of around 23,000 clones, around 90% of them appearing once. The source material was CD4+ effector T cells (CD127+, CD25-, CD137-, CD154-) from PBMCs; culture status not recorded. This rearrangement joins TRBV6-5 to TRBJ2-2; TRBD2 is a possible D gene (6 bases). This clonotype originated in a human donor in good health. CDR3 protein: CASSWAPTGGLFF. The CDR3 DNA follows: TGTGCCAGCAGTTGGGCCCCCACCGGGGGGCTGTTTTTT.